The 5 T cell receptor beta chains below come from one sample, sequenced in a study of response to subunit inactivated influenza vaccine. TCRdb ran MiXCR on the RT-PCR reads and lists one entry per CDR3 protein. The sample has about 540,000 distinct CDR3 sequences, under 30% seen once; the top ten hold 2.5% to 3%. This sample also belongs to another study, concerning T cells expressing NK-cell markers. That source reports: 5'RACE template switching with UMIs generated TCR beta cDNA.

Sample: CD4+ T cells sorted from PBMCs, taken about 12 days after vaccination. Receptors originate from a man aged 50-60 years who received an inactivated influenza vaccine.

This clonotype appeared a few times. The genes are TRBV11-3 and TRBJ2-3; no clear D. The V and J ends lost 2 bases and 5 bases respectively, with 11 bases between them. CDR1 and CDR2 from the germline V gene are SGHNT and YENEEA. This CDR3 contains 14 residues. CDR3 loop: CASSLSGGKDTQYF. The DNA of the CDR3 is TGTGCCAGCAGCTTATCGGGTGGAAAAGATACGCAGTATTTT.

There are many counts of this clonotype. This chain uses TRBV6-1 with TRBJ1-5, with D perhaps matching TRBD1 (5 bases). This CDR3 is built from 15 residues. Germline CDR1 MNHNS, CDR2 SASEGT. Trimming stripped 6 bases from V and 0 bases from J, with 12 bases between. CDR3 in amino acids: CASSRGINSNQPQHF. CDR3 nucleotide sequence: TGTGCCAGCAGCCGGGGCATTAATAGCAATCAGCCCCAGCATTTT.

The chain recombines TRBV6-1 with TRBJ2-1, with 12 bases matching TRBD1. J lost 8 bases, V lost 6 bases, and 5 bases had no gene match. Germline CDR1 and CDR2: MNHNS and SASEGT. This CDR3 comprises 14 residues. CDR3 sequence reads: CASSPGQGAHEQFF. CDR3 coding DNA: TGTGCCAGCAGCCCGGGACAGGGGGCCCATGAGCAGTTCTTC.

The genes are TRBV20-1 and TRBJ2-5; D ambiguous. The germline CDR1 and CDR2 sequences are DFQATT and SNEGSKA (reference sequence). V lost 3 bases to trimming and J lost 5 bases, with 13 bases between them. The CDR3 is 13 residues long. Here the CDR3 DNA reads TGCAGTGCTAGTTTGGCCTTTACTGAGACCCAGTACTTC. Its translation: CSASLAFTETQYF.

This clonotype was seen many times. This rearrangement joins TRBV7-2 to TRBJ2-5; TRBD2 aligns across 11 bases. V gave up 0 bases and J gave up 2 bases; unmatched junction bases: 2. Germline lookup yields CDR1 SGHTA and CDR2 FQGNSA. The CDR3 runs 16 residues. The CDR3: CASSLAGTSGQETQYF. The CDR3 DNA reads TGTGCCAGCAGCTTAGCGGGGACTAGCGGTCAAGAGACCCAGTACTTC. Full variable domain (outside the CDR3, taken from reference TRBV7-2 and TRBJ2-5): GAGVSQSPSNKVTEKGKDVELRCDPISGHTALYWYRQSLGQGLEFLIYFQGNSAPDKSGLPSDRFSAERTGGSVSTLTIQRTQQEDSAVYLCASSLAGTSGQETQYFGPGTRLLVL.